These 24 T cell receptor beta chains originate from one sample sequenced in a study of CD8 T cell repertoires and HIV-1 epitope variants. Antigens for these TCRs are unknown. Profiling relied on immunoSEQ multiplex PCR, and the TCRdb table lists in-frame clones only, not all of them. The table shows a few thousand clones, with approximately 71% occurring only once. The specimen was cultured CD8+ T cells derived from PBMCs. These receptors came from a male donor with HIV.

This clone came up once. This chain connects TRBV2 to TRBJ2-5, with 7 bases matching TRBD1. Germline V CDR1 and CDR2: SNHLY, FYNNEI. Trimming took 1 base from V and 3 from J; bases not matched to a gene: 8. The CDR3 has 16 residues. The CDR3 DNA is TGTGCCAGCAGTGAAGACAGGGGTTATCGAGAAGAGACCCAGTACTTC. This gives the protein CASSEDRGYREETQYF. The full variable domain, completed using reference TRBV2 and TRBJ2-5, is EPEVTQTPSHQVTQMGQEVILRCVPISNHLYFYWYRQILGQKVEFLVSFYNNEISEKSEIFDDQFSVERPDGSNFTLKIRSTKLEDSAMYFCASSEDRGYREETQYFGPGTRLLVL.

This clone was recorded a few times. The chain carries TRBV18 and TRBJ2-2, with TRBD2 matching 11 bases. The germline gives CDR1 KGHSH, CDR2 LQKENI. This CDR3 is built from 17 residues. Trimming at V came to 3 bases and at J to 5 bases, leaving 8 bases not matched to a gene. The CDR3 DNA follows: TGTGCCAGCTCACCCAGCGCTAGCGGGGGGCTTACCGGGGAGCTGTTTTTT. Its translation is CASSPSASGGLTGELFF.

This chain connects TRBV5-1 to TRBJ2-3; 7 positions match TRBD1. Germline values: CDR1 SGHRS, CDR2 YFSETQ. J gave up 0 bases and V 4 bases, and 11 bases lay outside the gene matches. The CDR3 has 17 amino acids. Here the CDR3 reads CASSDGTDYSSTDTQYF. The CDR3 DNA sequence: TGCGCCAGCAGCGACGGGACAGATTATTCTAGCACAGATACGCAGTATTTT.

In its sample, this clone was seen a few times. The chain recombines TRBV5-5 with TRBJ2-5; 11 bases match TRBD2. The germline V gene encodes CDR1 SGHKS and CDR2 YYEKEE (reference sequence). The CDR3 contains 15 residues. With V trimmed by 2 bases and J by 2 bases, 2 bases remained unmatched. The CDR3 coding sequence is TGTGCCAGCAGCTTTTCTAGCGGGGGGCAAGAGACCCAGTACTTC. It encodes CASSFSSGGQETQYF.

This chain links TRBV6-5 with TRBJ1-2; D might be TRBD1 (6 bases). The CDR3 consists of 12 residues. CDR1 MNHEY and CDR2 SVGAGI come from the germline V gene. V lost 8 bases to trimming and J lost 7 bases, with 14 bases between them. CDR3 protein: CASGLQGAGYTF. The DNA of the CDR3 is TGTGCCAGCGGGTTACAGGGTGCTGGCTACACCTTC.

This clone is medium-sized. The rearrangement links TRBV2 to TRBJ2-1; 8 bases are shared with TRBD2. This CDR3 is built from 14 residues. Germline CDR1 SNHLY, CDR2 FYNNEI. Trimming took 6 bases from V and 8 from J; bases not matched to a gene: 9. This CDR3 is CASSNSGMNDEQFF. CDR3 sequence (DNA): TGTGCCAGCAGCAATAGCGGGATGAACGATGAGCAGTTCTTC.

This chain connects TRBV10-3 to TRBJ1-5, with unresolved D. The CDR3 covers 15 residues. V lost 3 bases to trimming and J lost 3 bases, with 12 bases between them. From germline, CDR1 is ENHRY and CDR2 SYGVKD. Here the CDR3 reads CAISESEEPNQPQHF. CDR3 DNA: TGTGCCATCAGTGAATCCGAGGAACCCAATCAGCCCCAGCATTTT.

The chain uses TRBV27 and TRBJ2-3; 9 bases fit TRBD2. The V gene end was trimmed by 5 bases and the J gene end by 2 bases; junction bases not matched to a gene: 5. The CDR3 has 15 residues. CDR1 is MNHEY, CDR2 SMNVEV, per germline (reference sequence). DNA of the CDR3: TGTGCCAGCAGTAGACTAGCGGTGTACACAGATACGCAGTATTTT. It yields the protein CASSRLAVYTDTQYF.

The J gene is TRBJ2-3, the V gene TRBV4-3; TRBD1 matches at 11 bases. The CDR3 spans 17 residues. Germline lookup yields CDR1 LGHNA and CDR2 YSLEER. J lost 8 bases, V lost 4 bases, and 14 bases had no gene match. The CDR3, as DNA: TGCGCCAGCAGCCTCCTACCCGGAGGGACAGGGGGTAGTACGCAGTATTTT. Translating gives CASSLLPGGTGGSTQYF.

This clone occurred a few times. V gene TRBV5-4 combines with J gene TRBJ1-5, with unresolved D. V was trimmed by 2 bases and J by 0 bases, leaving 6 bases between them. Germline V gene sequence: CDR1 SGHNT, CDR2 YYREEE (reference sequence). The CDR3 spans 14 residues. The chain's CDR3 is CASSFSGSNQPQHF. CDR3 sequence (DNA): TGTGCCAGCAGCTTTTCGGGTAGCAATCAGCCCCAGCATTTT.

The chain is built from TRBV27 and TRBJ2-5; 9 bases are shared with TRBD1. The V segment lost 1 base and the J segment 5 bases; nucleotides outside the gene matches: 2. The CDR3 runs 14 residues. CDR1 MNHEY and CDR2 SMNVEV come from the germline V gene (reference sequence). The CDR3 region is CASSLWTGEETQYF. The CDR3 DNA is TGTGCCAGCAGTTTATGGACAGGGGAGGAGACCCAGTACTTC.

The chain carries TRBV11-2 and TRBJ1-1, with D perhaps matching TRBD1 (6 bases). Trimming shortened V by 4 bases and J by 3 bases, and 9 bases separated the two germline ends. CDR3 length equals 13 residues. Germline CDR1 reads SGHAT; CDR2 reads FQNNGV. The CDR3 nucleotides read TGTGCCAGCAGCTATGGACAGTACACTGAAGCTTTCTTT. Amino acids: CASSYGQYTEAFF.

In nucleotides, the CDR3 is TGTGCCAGCAGCGCCGGACAGGGGGCCACTGAAGCTTTCTTT. Protein sequence: CASSAGQGATEAFF. The rearrangement links TRBV9 to TRBJ1-1, with 11 positions matching TRBD1. The CDR3 spans 14 residues. Per the germline V gene, CDR1 is SGDLS and CDR2 is YYNGEE. V trimming: 3 bases; J trimming: 4 bases; junction bases outside the gene matches: 2.

The chain couples TRBV7-8 to TRBJ2-3, with a weak D call TRBD1 (5 bases). The CDR3 has 14 residues. V lost 6 bases to trimming and J lost 1 base, with 11 bases between them. Germline V gene lookup returns CDR1 SGHVS and CDR2 FQNEAQ. The DNA for the CDR3 is TGTGCCAGCAGAGGCAGGGCTGGCACAGATACGCAGTATTTT. Translating it yields CASRGRAGTDTQYF.

This clone appeared a single time. V usage is TRBV5-1 and J usage is TRBJ2-7; TRBD2 matches at 13 bases. J gave up 5 bases and V 7 bases, and 12 bases lay outside the gene matches. There are 16 residues in the CDR3. Germline V gene sequence: CDR1 SGHRS, CDR2 YFSETQ. CDR3 nucleotide sequence: TGCGCCAGCGATCCCGGGACTAGCGGGGTCCCCAACGAGCAGTACTTC. Protein: CASDPGTSGVPNEQYF.

This clone is a singleton in its sample. CDR3: CASSPDGGSNQPQHF. The CDR3 DNA follows: TGCGCCAGCAGCCCAGATGGGGGAAGCAATCAGCCCCAGCATTTT. This chain uses TRBV4-1 with TRBJ1-5, with TRBD1 as a possible D gene (5 bases). Trimming stripped 4 bases from V and 1 base from J, with 11 bases between. Germline CDR1 is MGHRA and CDR2 is YSYEKL. This CDR3 comprises 15 residues.

This clone was picked up one time. V gene TRBV5-1 combines with J gene TRBJ1-1; D may be TRBD1 (5 bases). There are 14 residues in the CDR3. Germline V gives CDR1 SGHRS, CDR2 YFSETQ. V gave up 4 bases and J gave up 4 bases, with 14 bases separating them. The DNA for the CDR3 is TGCGCCAGCAGCCCTACGGCGGGGGTCACTGAAGCTTTCTTT. This gives the protein CASSPTAGVTEAFF.

The rearrangement joins TRBV18 to TRBJ1-4, with D perhaps matching TRBD1 (5 bases). V lost 3 bases and J lost 8, with 16 bases in between. Germline V gene lookup returns CDR1 KGHSH and CDR2 LQKENI. This CDR3 is 15 amino acids long. The CDR3 nucleotides read TGTGCCAGCTCACCGGGGGAGGGAGTTGGAGAAAAACTGTTTTTT. Protein: CASSPGEGVGEKLFF.

This clone was recorded only once. The V gene is TRBV19, the J gene TRBJ2-2; tentative D call: TRBD2 (6 bases). The CDR3 is made up of 15 amino acids. V lost 5 bases and J lost 4, with 14 bases in between. Looked up from germline, CDR1 is LNHDA and CDR2 is SQIVND (reference sequence). This CDR3 is CASSLWEVSTGELFF. As DNA, the CDR3 is TGTGCCAGTAGTTTGTGGGAGGTTAGCACCGGGGAGCTGTTTTTT.

The gene calls are TRBV19 and TRBJ2-2; TRBD2 agrees at 7 bases. The germline V gene has CDR1 LNHDA and CDR2 SQIVND (reference sequence). The CDR3 is 15 amino acids. V shed 1 base and J 6 bases; nucleotides not matched to a gene: 5. The CDR3 DNA reads as TGTGCCAGTAGTATAGTTGGACTAGTCGCCGGGGAGCTGTTTTTT. Encoded protein: CASSIVGLVAGELFF.

This chain joins TRBV7-2 and TRBJ1-2; TRBD1 matches at 7 bases. V trimming: 2 bases; J trimming: 4 bases; junction bases outside the gene matches: 7. CDR3 size: 15 residues. Germline assignment: CDR1 SGHTA and CDR2 FQGNSA. The DNA for the CDR3 is TGTGCCAGCAGCTTAAGACAGGGTACTATCTATGGCTACACCTTC. The encoded protein is CASSLRQGTIYGYTF. The full variable domain, rest sourced from reference TRBV7-2 and TRBJ1-2, is GAGVSQSPSNKVTEKGKDVELRCDPISGHTALYWYRQSLGQGLEFLIYFQGNSAPDKSGLPSDRFSAERTGGSVSTLTIQRTQQEDSAVYLCASSLRQGTIYGYTFGSGTRLTVV.

J is TRBJ2-3 and V is TRBV5-4, with a weak D call TRBD1 (6 bases). The CDR3 totals 12 residues. Trimming removed 4 bases from V and 4 bases from J, with 7 bases in between. Germline CDR1 and CDR2: SGHNT and YYREEE (reference sequence). The CDR3 sequence: CASSGGADTQYF. The CDR3 DNA reads as TGTGCCAGCAGCGGGGGCGCAGATACGCAGTATTTT.

The gene calls are TRBV6-5 and TRBJ1-4; D unresolved. Germline V gives CDR1 MNHEY, CDR2 SVGAGI. V lost 0 bases, J lost 8 bases, and 13 bases lay in between. The CDR3 consists of 15 residues. The CDR3 DNA reads TGTGCCAGCAGTTACTCAGGTAGACCGGAGGAAAAACTGTTTTTT. It encodes CASSYSGRPEEKLFF.

The chain uses TRBV28 and TRBJ1-1, with unresolved D. Germline values: CDR1 MDHEN, CDR2 SYDVKM. This CDR3 region has 14 residues. With 10 bases removed from V and 3 bases from J, the gap between germline ends came to 18 bases. The CDR3: CATWSSGIDTEAFF. Written as DNA, the CDR3 is TGTGCCACCTGGTCGTCGGGGATCGACACTGAAGCTTTCTTT.